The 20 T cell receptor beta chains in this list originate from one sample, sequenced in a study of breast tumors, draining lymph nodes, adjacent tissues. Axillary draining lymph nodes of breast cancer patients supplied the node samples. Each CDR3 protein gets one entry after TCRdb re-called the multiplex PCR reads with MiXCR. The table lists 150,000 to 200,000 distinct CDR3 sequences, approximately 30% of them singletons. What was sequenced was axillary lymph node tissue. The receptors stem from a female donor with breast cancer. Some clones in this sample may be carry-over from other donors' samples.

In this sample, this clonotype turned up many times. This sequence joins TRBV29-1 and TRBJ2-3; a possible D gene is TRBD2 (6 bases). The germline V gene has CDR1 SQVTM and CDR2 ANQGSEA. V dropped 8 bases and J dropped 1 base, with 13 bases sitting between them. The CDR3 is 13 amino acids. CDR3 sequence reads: CSSRELGTDTQYF. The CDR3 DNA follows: TGCAGCTCTCGGGAGCTGGGCACAGATACGCAGTATTTT.

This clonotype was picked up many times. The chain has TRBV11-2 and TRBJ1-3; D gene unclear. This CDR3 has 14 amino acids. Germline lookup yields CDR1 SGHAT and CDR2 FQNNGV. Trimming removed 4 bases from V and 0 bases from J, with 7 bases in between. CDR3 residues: CASSSLGSGNTIYF. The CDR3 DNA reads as TGTGCCAGCAGCTCCTTGGGCTCTGGAAACACCATATATTTT.

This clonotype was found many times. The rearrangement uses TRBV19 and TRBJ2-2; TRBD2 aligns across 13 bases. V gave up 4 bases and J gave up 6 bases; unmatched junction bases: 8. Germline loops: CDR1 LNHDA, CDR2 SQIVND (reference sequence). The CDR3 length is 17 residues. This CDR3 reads CASSRGLAGVNAGELFF. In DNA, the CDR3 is TGTGCCAGTAGTAGAGGACTAGCGGGAGTCAATGCCGGGGAGCTGTTTTTT.

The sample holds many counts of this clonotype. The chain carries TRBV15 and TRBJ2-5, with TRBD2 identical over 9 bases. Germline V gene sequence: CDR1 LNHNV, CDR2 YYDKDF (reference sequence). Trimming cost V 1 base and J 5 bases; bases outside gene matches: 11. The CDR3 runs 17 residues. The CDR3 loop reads CATSRARAGGLGETQYF. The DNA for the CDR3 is TGTGCCACCAGCAGAGCTCGAGCGGGGGGCTTGGGGGAGACCCAGTACTTC. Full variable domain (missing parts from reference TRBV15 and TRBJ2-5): DAMVIQNPRYQVTQFGKPVTLSCSQTLNHNVMYWYQQKSSQAPKLLFHYYDKDFNNEADTPDNFQSRRPNTSFCFLDIRSPGLGDTAMYLCATSRARAGGLGETQYFGPGTRLLVL.

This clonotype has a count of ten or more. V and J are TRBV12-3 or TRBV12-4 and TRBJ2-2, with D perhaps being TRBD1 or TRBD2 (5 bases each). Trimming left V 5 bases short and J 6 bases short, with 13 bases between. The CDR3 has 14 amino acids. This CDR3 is CASSVEGTPGELFF. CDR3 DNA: TGTGCCAGCAGTGTCGAGGGGACCCCCGGGGAGCTGTTTTTT.

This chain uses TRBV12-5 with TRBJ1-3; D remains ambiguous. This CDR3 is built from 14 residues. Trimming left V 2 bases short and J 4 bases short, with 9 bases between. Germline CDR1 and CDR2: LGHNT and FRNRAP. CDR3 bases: TGTGCTAGTGGTTTGAGGGTTGGGGGAAACACCATATATTTT. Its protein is CASGLRVGGNTIYF.

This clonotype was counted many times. The CDR3 DNA is TGTGCCGCAAAGGGGGAGTATAATTCACCCCTCCACTTT. Its protein product is CAAKGEYNSPLHF. The chain carries TRBV30 and TRBJ1-6; tentatively, D is TRBD1 (6 bases). Germline V gene sequence: CDR1 GTSNPN, CDR2 SVGIG (reference sequence). The CDR3 is 13 residues long. V was shortened by 8 bases and J by 4 bases, with 12 bases between the two germline ends.

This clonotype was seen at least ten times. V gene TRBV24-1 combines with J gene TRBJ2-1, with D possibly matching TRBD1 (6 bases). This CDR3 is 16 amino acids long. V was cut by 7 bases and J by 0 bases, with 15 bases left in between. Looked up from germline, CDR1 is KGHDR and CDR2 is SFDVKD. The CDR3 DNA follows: TGTGCCACCAGGGGGGCTGCACCCAGCTCCTACAATGAGCAGTTCTTC. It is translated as CATRGAAPSSYNEQFF.

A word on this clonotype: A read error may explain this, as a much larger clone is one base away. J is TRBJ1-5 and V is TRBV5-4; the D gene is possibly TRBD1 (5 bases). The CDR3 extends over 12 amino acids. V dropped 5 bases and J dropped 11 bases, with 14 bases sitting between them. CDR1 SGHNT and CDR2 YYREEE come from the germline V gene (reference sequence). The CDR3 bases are TGTGCCAGCAGATTCGAGGGACTAACCCAGCATTTT. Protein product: CASRFEGLTQHF.

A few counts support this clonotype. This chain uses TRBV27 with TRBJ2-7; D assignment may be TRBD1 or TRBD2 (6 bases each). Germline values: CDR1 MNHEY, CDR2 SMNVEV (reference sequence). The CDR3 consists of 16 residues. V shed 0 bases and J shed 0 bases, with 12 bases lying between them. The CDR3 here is CASSLSGGGTSYEQYF. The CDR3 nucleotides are TGTGCCAGCAGTTTATCCGGGGGCGGGACCTCCTACGAGCAGTACTTC.

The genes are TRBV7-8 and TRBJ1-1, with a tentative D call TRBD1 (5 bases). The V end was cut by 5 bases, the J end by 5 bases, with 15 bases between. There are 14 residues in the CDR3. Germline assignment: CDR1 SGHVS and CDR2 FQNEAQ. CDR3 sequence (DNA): TGTGCCAGCAGCCGATCGAGAGGGGTAACTGAAGCTTTCTTT. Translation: CASSRSRGVTEAFF.

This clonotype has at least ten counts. DNA for the CDR3: TGTGCCAGCAGCTTAGTGATTAGGGGGCAGCCCCAGCATTTT. Translated: CASSLVIRGQPQHF. The chain recombines TRBV7-2 with TRBJ1-5; perhaps TRBD1 as D (6 bases). Germline values: CDR1 SGHTA, CDR2 FQGNSA. The CDR3 is 14 amino acids. V shed 1 base and J shed 7 bases, with 11 bases lying between them.

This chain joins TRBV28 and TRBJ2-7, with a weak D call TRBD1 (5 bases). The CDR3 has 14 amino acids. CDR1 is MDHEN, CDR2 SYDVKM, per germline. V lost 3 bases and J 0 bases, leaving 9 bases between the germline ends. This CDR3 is CASSFTGDSYEQYF. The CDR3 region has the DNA TGTGCCAGCAGTTTCACAGGAGACTCCTACGAGCAGTACTTC.

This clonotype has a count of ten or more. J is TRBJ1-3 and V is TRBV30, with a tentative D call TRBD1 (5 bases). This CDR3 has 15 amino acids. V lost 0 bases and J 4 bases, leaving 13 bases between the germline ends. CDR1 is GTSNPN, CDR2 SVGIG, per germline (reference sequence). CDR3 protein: CAWSVRGTRGNTIYF. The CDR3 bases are TGTGCCTGGAGTGTACGGGGGACTCGGGGAAACACCATATATTTT.

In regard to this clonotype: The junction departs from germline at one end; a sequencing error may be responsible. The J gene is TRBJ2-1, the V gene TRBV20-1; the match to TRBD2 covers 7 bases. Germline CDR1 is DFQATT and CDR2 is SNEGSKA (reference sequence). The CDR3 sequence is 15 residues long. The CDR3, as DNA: TGCAGTGTTAGCCTGGGGGGGTTCTCCTCCAATGAGCAGTTCTTC. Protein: CSVSLGGFSSNEQFF.

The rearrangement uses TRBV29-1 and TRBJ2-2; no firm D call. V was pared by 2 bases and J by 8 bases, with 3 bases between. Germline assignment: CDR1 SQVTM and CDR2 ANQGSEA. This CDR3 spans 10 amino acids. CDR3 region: CSVELGELFF. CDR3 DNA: TGCAGCGTTGAACTTGGGGAGCTGTTTTTT.

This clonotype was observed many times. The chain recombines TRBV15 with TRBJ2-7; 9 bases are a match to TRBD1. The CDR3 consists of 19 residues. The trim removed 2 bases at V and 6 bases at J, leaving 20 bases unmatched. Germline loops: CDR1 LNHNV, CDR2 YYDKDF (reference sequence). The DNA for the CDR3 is TGTGCCACCAGCAGACAATCCTTGACTAAGACAGGGGGAATGGGCGAGCAGTACTTC. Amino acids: CATSRQSLTKTGGMGEQYF.

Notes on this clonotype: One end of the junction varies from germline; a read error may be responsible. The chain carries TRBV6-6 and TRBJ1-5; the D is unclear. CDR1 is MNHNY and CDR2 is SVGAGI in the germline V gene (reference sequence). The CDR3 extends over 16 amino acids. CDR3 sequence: CASSHSGFYSNQPQHF. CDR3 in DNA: TGTGCCAGCAGTCACTCGGGATTCTATAGCAATCAGCCCCAGCATTTT.

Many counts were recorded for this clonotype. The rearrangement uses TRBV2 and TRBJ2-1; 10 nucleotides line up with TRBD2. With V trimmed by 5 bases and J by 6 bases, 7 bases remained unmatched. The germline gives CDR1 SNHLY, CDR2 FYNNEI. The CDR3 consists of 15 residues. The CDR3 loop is CASSFPLAGRNEQFF. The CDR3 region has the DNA TGTGCCAGCAGTTTTCCACTAGCGGGGCGCAATGAGCAGTTCTTC.

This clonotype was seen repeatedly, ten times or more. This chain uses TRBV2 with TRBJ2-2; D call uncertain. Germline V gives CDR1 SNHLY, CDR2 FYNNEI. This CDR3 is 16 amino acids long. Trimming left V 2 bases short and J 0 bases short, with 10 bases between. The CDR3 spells CASSEQVLPNTGELFF. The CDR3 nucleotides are TGTGCCAGCAGTGAACAGGTCCTCCCGAACACCGGGGAGCTGTTTTTT. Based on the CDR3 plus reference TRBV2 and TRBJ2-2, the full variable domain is EPEVTQTPSHQVTQMGQEVILRCVPISNHLYFYWYRQILGQKVEFLVSFYNNEISEKSEIFDDQFSVERPDGSNFTLKIRSTKLEDSAMYFCASSEQVLPNTGELFFGEGSRLTVL.